The 2 T cell receptor beta chains listed next were all sequenced from one sample in a study of OX40 agonist ivuxolimab in advanced cancers. Some clones are missing from TCRdb's copy, which holds only in-frame ones; the method was immunoSEQ multiplex PCR. This sample has approximately 52,000 clones, with around 88% found just once. The sample in question was CD4+ or CD8+ T cells sorted from blood, obtained in a trial of the OX40 agonist ivuxolimab. These receptors came from an adult with an advanced solid tumor such as melanoma, head and neck, liver or kidney cancer.

The chain has TRBV11-2 and TRBJ2-1; D might be TRBD1 (5 bases). Trimming cost V 0 bases and J 0 bases, with 9 bases left between them. CDR3 size: 16 residues. Germline values: CDR1 SGHAT, CDR2 FQNNGV. The CDR3 sequence: CASSLETDSSYNEQFF. In DNA, the CDR3 is TGTGCCAGCAGCTTAGAGACAGACAGCTCCTACAATGAGCAGTTCTTC. The variable domain in full, with the rest retrieved from reference TRBV11-2 and TRBJ2-1, is EAGVAQSPRYKIIEKRQSVAFWCNPISGHATLYWYQQILGQGPKLLIQFQNNGVVDDSQLPKDRFSAERLKGVDSTLKIQPAKLEDSAVYLCASSLETDSSYNEQFFGPGTRLTVL.

This chain connects TRBV6-1 to TRBJ1-2; TRBD1 agrees at 8 bases. J lost 7 bases, V lost 2 bases, and 6 bases had no gene match. The CDR3 consists of 14 residues. Germline CDR1 is MNHNS and CDR2 is SASEGT. This CDR3 is CASSEQDRAGGYTF. CDR3 in DNA: TGTGCCAGCAGTGAACAGGACAGGGCGGGTGGCTACACCTTC.